This T cell receptor (beta chain) was identified in a study of blood T cell repertoires in COVID-19. The overall study: PBMCs, B-cell-depleted T cells, or T cells were the source of the cDNA or gDNA that made up the material.

Trimming took 0 bases from V and 3 from J; bases not matched to a gene: 8. CDR1 is SGHRS, CDR2 YFSETQ, per germline. The CDR3 is 16 amino acids. Points on this clone: The sample has other DNA sequences that encode this CDR3 too.

The table came from immunoSEQ multiplex PCR; TCRdb's copy has only in-frame clones and leaves some out. This repertoire shows roughly 150,000 clones, about nine tenths found once; its top ten account for 2.4%. Sequencing used peripheral blood. This receptor was taken from a woman in her seventies with acute or convalescent COVID-19. This sequence joins TRBV5-1 and TRBJ1-1, with 7 bases aligning to TRBD1. Here the CDR3 DNA reads TGCGCCAGCAGCTTGGAGGGTGGCAGGGGGGACACTGAAGCTTTCTTT. Translation: CASSLEGGRGDTEAFF.